The 7 T cell receptor beta chains presented below share a single source sample, sequenced in a study of beta chain features in type 1 diabetes. Expressed TCRB transcripts were sequenced, since all the RNA that had been isolated was reverse transcribed. TCRdb's table, derived via immunoSEQ multiplex PCR, lists solely in-frame clones and lacks some. Of 130,000 to 150,000 clones listed, nearly 50% are singletons. Sequencing input: Tregs from blood. Source of these receptors: a man aged 18 to 29 in good health.

V and J are TRBV6-1 and TRBJ2-7; 12 bases align to TRBD1. V lost 9 bases to trimming and J lost 6 bases; unmatched junction nucleotides: 12. This CDR3 comprises 15 residues. The germline V gene encodes CDR1 MNHNS and CDR2 SASEGT. Here the CDR3 DNA reads TGTGCCAGGAGACCCCGGGACAGGGGGCCTGGCGAGCAGTACTTC. Protein: CARRPRDRGPGEQYF.

This clone was seen more than once but under ten times. This chain connects TRBV7-3 to TRBJ1-1; maybe TRBD1 (5 bases). Trimming removed 5 bases from V and 8 bases from J, with 15 bases in between. Germline values: CDR1 SGHTA, CDR2 FQGTGA. This CDR3 spans 13 amino acids. The CDR3 nucleotides are TGTGCCAGCAGCCCCCTTGGGCAGGGCGAAGCTTTCTTT. It is translated as CASSPLGQGEAFF. Together with reference TRBV7-3 and TRBJ1-1, the CDR3 gives the full variable domain: GAGVSQTPSNKVTEKGKYVELRCDPISGHTALYWYRQSLGQGPEFLIYFQGTGAADDSGLPNDRFFAVRPEGSVSTLKIQRTERGDSAVYLCASSPLGQGEAFFGQGTRLTVV.

This clone was picked up a small number of times. The V and J genes are TRBV5-1 and TRBJ2-3, with 7 bases aligning to TRBD1. The J segment lost 0 bases and the V segment lost 3 bases, leaving 1 base of the junction unmatched. The germline CDR1 and CDR2 sequences are SGHRS and YFSETQ. There are 14 residues in the CDR3. CDR3 loop: CASSWDSSTDTQYF. The CDR3 DNA follows: TGCGCCAGCAGCTGGGACAGTAGCACAGATACGCAGTATTTT. The full variable domain, completed using reference TRBV5-1 and TRBJ2-3, is KAGVTQTPRYLIKTRGQQVTLSCSPISGHRSVSWYQQTPGQGLQFLFEYFSETQRNKGNFPGRFSGRQFSNSRSEMNVSTLELGDSALYLCASSWDSSTDTQYFGPGTRLTVL.

This clone appeared a few times. This chain links TRBV5-1 with TRBJ2-5, with D hard to call. Trimming shortened V by 3 bases and J by 2 bases, and 11 bases separated the two germline ends. The CDR3 consists of 14 residues. Per the germline V gene, CDR1 is SGHRS and CDR2 is YFSETQ. Written as DNA, the CDR3 is TGCGCCAGCAGCTCCTTCGCGGTACAAGAGACCCAGTACTTC. Its translation is CASSSFAVQETQYF.

This chain links TRBV6-1 with TRBJ2-3, with D maybe TRBD1 (6 bases). The CDR3 runs 14 residues. V lost 2 bases to trimming and J lost 3 bases, with 9 bases between them. Germline V gene sequence: CDR1 MNHNS, CDR2 SASEGT. The CDR3 nucleotides read TGTGCCAGCAGTGAACAGGGGTGGACAGATACGCAGTATTTT. Amino acids: CASSEQGWTDTQYF.

This clone has only a few counts. This chain joins TRBV19 and TRBJ2-1; 7 bases fit TRBD1. V was clipped by 3 bases and J by 10 bases; unmatched bases: 6. Per germline, CDR1 LNHDA and CDR2 SQIVND (reference sequence). This CDR3 region has 13 residues. CDR3 sequence reads: CASSIHRGAEQFF. As DNA, the CDR3 is TGTGCCAGTAGTATCCACAGGGGCGCCGAGCAGTTCTTC.

This sequence joins TRBV11-1 and TRBJ2-7; 7 bases are a match to TRBD1. This CDR3 is built from 15 residues. With 1 base clipped from V and 2 bases from J, the junction kept 5 bases outside the gene matches. Germline CDR1 reads SGHAT; CDR2 reads FQDESV (reference sequence). DNA of the CDR3: TGTGCCAGCAGCTTAGGTACAGGGGTCCCCTACGAGCAGTACTTC. This sequence encodes CASSLGTGVPYEQYF. Filled out from reference TRBV11-1 and TRBJ2-7, the complete variable domain reads EAEVAQSPRYKITEKSQAVAFWCDPISGHATLYWYRQILGQGPELLVQFQDESVVDDSQLPKDRFSAERLKGVDSTLKIQPAELGDSAMYLCASSLGTGVPYEQYFGPGTRLTVT.